This TCR beta chain originates from a study of naive and memory T cell subsets. The CDR3 runs 12 residues. Looked up from germline, CDR1 is MGHRA and CDR2 is YSYEKL. Trimming removed 0 bases from V and 7 bases from J, with 6 bases in between. The treatment was: skin biopsy from PPD injection site in Mantoux-positive individual. An oligonucleotide containing a UMI was ligated to the 3' end of TCR cDNA. This clonotype was seen repeatedly, ten times or more. The SP2 primer and nested alpha and beta constant region primers amplified ligated cDNA in four rounds. TCRdb redid the calling of the UMI-ligation and nested PCR reads with MiXCR, one entry per CDR3 protein. The sample carries around 31,000 distinct CDR3 sequences, about 6.9% recorded once.

V gene TRBV4-1 combines with J gene TRBJ1-1; no firm D call. The TCR comes from an adult in good health. The sample was skin, taken from a tuberculin skin test site. The CDR3 DNA is TGCGCCAGCAGCCAAGATTTTGGTGAAGCTTTCTTT. Protein sequence: CASSQDFGEAFF.